The entry below describes one TCR beta chain. Its antigen is currently unknown. The data derive from a study of identical twins. Whole-study results and caveats: Out-of-frame alpha sequences that twins shared showed excess low generation probability.

Trimming removed 1 base at V and 4 bases at J, with 11 bases between. This CDR3 spans 15 amino acids. Germline values: CDR1 SGHRS, CDR2 YFSETQ. TCRdb re-derived calls from the 5' RACE reads in MiXCR, one entry per CDR3 protein. In the table there are around 1.7 million distinct CDR3 sequences, about 31% of which are singletons. The sample was cord blood. The J gene is TRBJ2-2, the V gene TRBV5-1, with D unresolved. This clonotype originated in a newborn girl in good health. In DNA form, the CDR3 reads TGCGCCAGCAGCTTGACACAGAGTCTCACCGGGGAGCTGTTTTTT. Translated: CASSLTQSLTGELFF.